The 10 T cell receptor beta chains in this list originate from one sample, sequenced in a study of blood T cell repertoires in COVID-19. Repertoires were generated with immunoSEQ multiplex PCR, while TCRdb's copy carries only in-frame clones and drops some. The sample includes about 290,000 clones, about 85% of them seen just once. The source material was peripheral blood. The receptor set was obtained from a woman in her forties or fifties with active or convalescent COVID-19.

The genes are TRBV5-6 and TRBJ1-2; D remains unclear. Germline V gene data show CDR1 as SGHDT and CDR2 as YYEEEE. V gave up 0 bases and J gave up 7 bases, with 19 bases separating them. The CDR3 is 16 residues long. DNA for the CDR3: TGTGCCAGCAGCTTGGGCGGCGGGGTTACTCTCTCTGGCTACACCTTC. Its protein product is CASSLGGGVTLSGYTF.

This chain uses TRBV9 with TRBJ2-3, with D tentatively TRBD1 (6 bases). V lost 4 bases and J lost 5, with 23 bases in between. CDR3 length: 17 residues. Germline CDR1 is SGDLS and CDR2 is YYNGEE. This chain's CDR3 is CASSYSGQSGRRDTQYF. The CDR3 DNA is TGTGCCAGCAGCTACTCCGGACAGTCAGGGCGGAGAGATACGCAGTATTTT.

The V call is TRBV4-1, the J call TRBJ2-1; 13 bases fit TRBD2. CDR3 length equals 16 residues. Germline V gives CDR1 MGHRA, CDR2 YSYEKL. J lost 10 bases, V lost 4 bases, and 10 bases had no gene match. The CDR3 coding sequence is TGCGCCAGCAGCCCCGGACTAGCGGGAGCTTTAGACGAGCAGTTCTTC. Protein: CASSPGLAGALDEQFF.

The rearrangement uses TRBV5-1 and TRBJ2-5; 8 bases map to TRBD2. Germline V gene lookup returns CDR1 SGHRS and CDR2 YFSETQ. Trimming removed 3 bases from V and 5 bases from J; junction bases left unmatched: 9. The CDR3 length is 15 residues. The CDR3 is CASSSGAGDGETQYF. CDR3 DNA: TGCGCCAGCAGCTCTGGAGCGGGAGACGGGGAGACCCAGTACTTC.

The chain uses TRBV3-1 (or the pseudogene TRBV3-2) and TRBJ2-7; 7 bases map to TRBD2. The CDR3 runs to 16 residues. Germline CDR1 LGHDT, CDR2 YNNKEL (reference sequence). V gave up 4 bases and J gave up 1 base; unmatched junction bases: 10. This CDR3 reads CASSRSLAEPSYEQYF. In nucleotides, the CDR3 is TGTGCCAGCAGCCGGAGTCTAGCGGAGCCTTCCTACGAGCAGTACTTC.

The chain recombines TRBV28 with TRBJ2-7; 10 nucleotides match TRBD2. Germline V CDR1 and CDR2: MDHEN, SYDVKM. After removal of 4 bases from V and 7 bases from J, the junction contained 13 bases not matched to a gene. The CDR3 runs 16 residues. The CDR3 spells CASSSPLAGAWGEQYF. CDR3 DNA sequence: TGTGCCAGCAGTTCCCCCCTAGCGGGAGCCTGGGGAGAGCAGTACTTC. Full variable domain (remainder filled in from reference TRBV28 and TRBJ2-7): DVKVTQSSRYLVKRTGEKVFLECVQDMDHENMFWYRQDPGLGLRLIYFSYDVKMKEKGDIPEGYSVSREKKERFSLILESASTNQTSMYLCASSSPLAGAWGEQYFGPGTRLTVT.

V and J are TRBV4-2 and TRBJ1-4, with D possibly being TRBD1 (6 bases). The V gene lost 1 base and the J gene lost 10 bases, with 13 bases spanning the gap. CDR1 and CDR2 from the germline V gene are LGHNA and YNFKEQ. The CDR3 totals 14 residues. For the CDR3, the DNA is TGTGCCAGCAGCCAAGGGGCAGGGGAAAGAAAACTGTTTTTT. Its translation: CASSQGAGERKLFF.

This chain uses TRBV19 with TRBJ2-7; a possible D gene is TRBD1 (6 bases). This CDR3 comprises 13 residues. Trimming removed 6 bases at V and 2 bases at J, with 11 bases between. Germline V gives CDR1 LNHDA, CDR2 SQIVND (reference sequence). DNA of the CDR3: TGTGCCAGTAGGGGACAAGCTCCCTACGAGCAGTACTTC. Protein: CASRGQAPYEQYF.

This chain uses TRBV28 with TRBJ1-2, with D maybe TRBD1 (6 bases). CDR1 is MDHEN, CDR2 SYDVKM, per germline. Trimming took off 10 bases at V and 5 bases at J, with 14 bases between the two ends. This CDR3 contains 12 residues. The CDR3 DNA is TGTGCCATTACGACAGGTTCTTATGGCTACACCTTC. It codes for CAITTGSYGYTF.

The chain is built from TRBV2 and TRBJ1-1; tentative D call: TRBD1 (6 bases). Germline CDR1 SNHLY, CDR2 FYNNEI. This CDR3 is built from 14 residues. Deletions cut 7 bases from V and 0 bases from J, with 12 bases between. For the CDR3, the DNA is TGTGCCAGCACCAGGGGATTAATGAACACTGAAGCTTTCTTT. Translation gives CASTRGLMNTEAFF.